The 26 T cell receptor beta chains below were found in one sample sequenced in a study of response to subunit inactivated influenza vaccine. TCRdb fed the RT-PCR reads into MiXCR, producing one record per CDR3 protein. This repertoire shows approximately 730,000 distinct CDR3 sequences, about 15% found once; its top ten account for approximately 7%. Specimen: PBMCs from blood, collected 14 to 15 days before vaccination. The source of these receptors is a man between 45 and 60 years old who received an inactivated influenza vaccine.

The chain employs TRBV14 and TRBJ2-5; 7 nucleotides line up with TRBD2. This CDR3 is 15 amino acids long. The germline CDR1 and CDR2 sequences are SGHDN and FVKESK. With V trimmed by 4 bases and J by 0 bases, 5 bases remained unmatched. The CDR3 coding sequence is TGTGCCAGCAGCCGCCTCGGGACTAACCAAGAGACCCAGTACTTC. Its protein product is CASSRLGTNQETQYF.

V gene TRBV18 combines with J gene TRBJ1-1, with TRBD1 identical over 7 bases. V trimming: 6 bases; J trimming: 8 bases; junction bases outside the gene matches: 9. Germline V gene lookup returns CDR1 KGHSH and CDR2 LQKENI. This CDR3 region has 13 residues. The CDR3 nucleotides are TGTGCCAGCTCCTCCCGTGAGGACAGGGAAGCTTTCTTT. It encodes CASSSREDREAFF.

CDR3 sequence reads: CASSLSRAFGYEQYF. CDR3 DNA sequence: TGTGCCAGCAGTTTGTCTAGGGCTTTTGGCTACGAGCAGTACTTC. The chain joins TRBV27 to TRBJ2-7; no firm D call. Trimming left V 3 bases short and J 3 bases short, with 15 bases between. Germline V gene data show CDR1 as MNHEY and CDR2 as SMNVEV (reference sequence). The CDR3 totals 15 residues.

This clonotype was counted a few times. The V and J genes are TRBV7-2 and TRBJ1-4; D is unclear. Trimming took 3 bases from V and 3 from J, leaving 11 bases between them. CDR1 is SGHTA, CDR2 FQGNSA, per germline. This CDR3 contains 15 residues. This CDR3 reads CASSFGGGSNEKLFF. The CDR3 nucleotides are TGTGCCAGCAGCTTCGGTGGCGGCTCTAATGAAAAACTGTTTTTT.

The chain couples TRBV4-2 to TRBJ2-3, with 12 bases that match TRBD2. Trimming took 2 bases from V and 2 from J; bases not matched to a gene: 2. The CDR3 extends over 16 amino acids. Germline CDR1 is LGHNA and CDR2 is YNFKEQ. CDR3 loop: CASSQTSGGYTDTQYF. CDR3 DNA sequence: TGTGCCAGCAGCCAAACTAGCGGGGGGTACACAGATACGCAGTATTTT.

This clonotype was recorded at least ten times. This chain links TRBV28 with TRBJ1-4; TRBD1 might be the D (6 bases). The CDR3 spans 16 residues. Germline-derived CDR1 and CDR2 are MDHEN and SYDVKM. V shed 5 bases and J shed 0 bases, with 13 bases lying between them. The CDR3 region has the DNA TGTGCCAGCAGTAGCCAGGGGACTTCAACTAATGAAAAACTGTTTTTT. This translates into CASSSQGTSTNEKLFF.

The chain combines TRBV5-6 with TRBJ2-1; perhaps TRBD2 as D (6 bases). The length of the CDR3 is 15 residues. Germline CDR1 reads SGHDT; CDR2 reads YYEEEE. V was trimmed by 4 bases and J by 3 bases, leaving 14 bases between them. CDR3 loop: CASSHGGQGYNEQFF. In DNA, the CDR3 is TGTGCCAGCAGCCACGGAGGGCAAGGCTACAATGAGCAGTTCTTC.

The chain couples TRBV28 to TRBJ2-7; 11 positions match TRBD1. V lost 4 bases to trimming and J lost 4 bases; unmatched junction nucleotides: 9. Germline loops: CDR1 MDHEN, CDR2 SYDVKM. There are 16 residues in the CDR3. DNA of the CDR3: TGTGCCAGCAGTTGGGACAGGGGGGAGAGGATTTACGAGCAGTACTTC. Its protein product is CASSWDRGERIYEQYF.

CDR3: CSEKGGFKNTEAFF. The CDR3 nucleotides are TGCAGCGAAAAGGGAGGGTTCAAGAACACTGAAGCTTTCTTT. The chain recombines TRBV20-1 with TRBJ1-1; the D is unclear. CDR1 and CDR2 (germline): DFQATT, SNEGSKA (reference sequence). The CDR3 totals 14 residues.

The rearrangement uses TRBV12-3 or TRBV12-4 and TRBJ2-3; tentatively, D is TRBD1 (6 bases). V lost 5 bases and J lost 3, with 15 bases in between. The CDR3 loop spans 15 amino acids. The CDR3 sequence: CASSLGGRRTDTQYF. The CDR3 DNA sequence: TGTGCCAGCAGTCTTGGGGGCCGGCGAACAGATACGCAGTATTTT.

This clonotype showed up many times. The chain recombines TRBV6-2 or TRBV6-3 with TRBJ1-2; 7 positions agree with TRBD1. The V segment lost 4 bases and the J segment 2 bases; nucleotides outside the gene matches: 10. The CDR3 covers 16 residues. The germline CDR1 and CDR2 sequences are MNHEY and SVGEGT. This CDR3 reads CASSSFRGAYNYGYTF. The DNA for the CDR3 is TGTGCCAGCAGTTCTTTCAGGGGGGCCTACAACTATGGCTACACCTTC.

This rearrangement joins TRBV29-1 to TRBJ2-1, with a tentative D call TRBD1 (6 bases). CDR3 length equals 15 residues. V lost 7 bases and J lost 0, with 16 bases in between. Germline V lookup: CDR1 SQVTM, CDR2 ANQGSEA. The CDR3 protein is CSAQGFGGSYNEQFF. The CDR3 DNA reads TGCAGCGCCCAGGGGTTTGGGGGCTCCTACAATGAGCAGTTCTTC.

This clonotype was observed a few times. CDR3 sequence: CATSRGEGEQYF. The CDR3 region has the DNA TGTGCCACCAGCAGAGGCGAGGGCGAGCAGTACTTC. The chain uses TRBV15 and TRBJ2-7, with TRBD2 as a possible D gene (5 bases). CDR1 LNHNV and CDR2 YYDKDF come from the germline V gene (reference sequence). The CDR3 totals 12 residues. Trimming stripped 1 base from V and 6 bases from J, with 7 bases between.

There are a few counts of this clonotype. The CDR3 DNA reads as TGTGCCAGCAGCGTAGGGGGACTAGGGGTCAATGAGCAGTTCTTC. Encoded protein: CASSVGGLGVNEQFF. The chain employs TRBV9 and TRBJ2-1; 8 nucleotides match TRBD2. The CDR3 sequence is 15 residues long. V shed 0 bases and J 6 bases; nucleotides not matched to a gene: 5. The germline V gene encodes CDR1 SGDLS and CDR2 YYNGEE.

The chain combines TRBV7-8 with TRBJ2-2; D might be TRBD1 (6 bases). Germline assignment: CDR1 SGHVS and CDR2 FQNEAQ. CDR3 size: 17 residues. The ends were cut back, 5 bases at V and 4 bases at J, with 20 bases in the middle. CDR3 nucleotides: TGTGCCAGCAGCCCAGGACAGTCTTGGGCTTCCACCGGGGAGCTGTTTTTT. Translation: CASSPGQSWASTGELFF.

The chain links TRBV7-2 to TRBJ1-6, with unresolved D. The CDR3 runs 13 residues. The V and J ends lost 1 base and 8 bases respectively, with 6 bases between them. The germline V gene has CDR1 SGHTA and CDR2 FQGNSA. CDR3 nucleotide sequence: TGTGCCAGCAGCTTAGATACTCATTCACCCCTCCACTTT. Translating gives CASSLDTHSPLHF. Full variable domain (rest looked up from reference TRBV7-2 and TRBJ1-6): GAGVSQSPSNKVTEKGKDVELRCDPISGHTALYWYRQSLGQGLEFLIYFQGNSAPDKSGLPSDRFSAERTGGSVSTLTIQRTQQEDSAVYLCASSLDTHSPLHFGNGTRLTVT.

The V gene is TRBV11-2, the J gene TRBJ2-3; 7 bases are a match to TRBD2. This CDR3 is built from 18 residues. With 0 bases clipped from V and 4 bases from J, the junction kept 13 bases outside the gene matches. In germline, CDR1 is SGHAT, CDR2 FQNNGV. CDR3 residues: CASSLEAPGGGISDTQYF. CDR3 DNA: TGTGCCAGCAGCTTAGAGGCACCTGGCGGGGGAATTTCAGATACGCAGTATTTT.

The chain recombines TRBV6-6 with TRBJ1-2; the D gene is possibly TRBD1 (5 bases). There are 13 residues in the CDR3. V was cut by 7 bases and J by 3 bases, with 12 bases left in between. Germline CDR1 and CDR2: MNHNY and SVGAGI (reference sequence). For the CDR3, the DNA is TGTGCCAGCACCCTCCAAGGGGACTATGGCTACACCTTC. It translates to CASTLQGDYGYTF.

A few counts support this clonotype. The chain is built from TRBV20-1 and TRBJ2-7, with 9 bases that match TRBD1. J was trimmed by 0 bases and V by 2 bases; bases with no gene match: 8. This CDR3 is 16 amino acids long. Germline assignment: CDR1 DFQATT and CDR2 SNEGSKA (reference sequence). CDR3: CSARPWDREYSYEQYF. For the CDR3, the DNA is TGCAGTGCTAGACCCTGGGACAGGGAGTACTCCTACGAGCAGTACTTC.

This clonotype has a handful of counts. J is TRBJ2-7 and V is TRBV3-1; D is unresolved. Trimming stripped 4 bases from V and 2 bases from J, with 12 bases between. Germline loops: CDR1 LGHDT, CDR2 YNNKEL (reference sequence). The CDR3 contains 14 residues. The CDR3 loop is CASSPGPSAYEQYF. CDR3 DNA: TGTGCCAGCAGCCCCGGACCCTCGGCCTACGAGCAGTACTTC.

This clonotype was seen ten or more times. The chain uses TRBV15 and TRBJ1-2; no definite D call. This CDR3 contains 15 residues. V was trimmed by 0 bases and J by 1 base, leaving 9 bases between them. The germline gives CDR1 LNHNV, CDR2 YYDKDF (reference sequence). The CDR3 DNA follows: TGTGCCACCAGCAGAGAACGAGCCTATAACTATGGCTACACCTTC. Amino acid sequence: CATSRERAYNYGYTF.

Details on this clonotype: At one end the junction does not follow the germline gene, possibly because of a read error. This rearrangement joins TRBV25-1 to TRBJ1-4; 7 bases align to TRBD1. The CDR3 has 14 amino acids. Germline V gene lookup returns CDR1 MGHDK and CDR2 SYGVNS. Written as DNA, the CDR3 is TGTGCCAGCTGTGAAGGGGGCTTTGATGAAAAACTGTTTTTT. This codes for CASCEGGFDEKLFF.

Many counts were recorded for this clonotype. J is TRBJ1-6 and V is TRBV4-1; D call uncertain. The V end was cut by 0 bases, the J end by 0 bases, with 6 bases between. Germline V gene data show CDR1 as MGHRA and CDR2 as YSYEKL. This CDR3 is built from 16 residues. CDR3 bases: TGCGCCAGCAGCCAAGAACGGAGCTCCTATAATTCACCCCTCCACTTT. Amino acid sequence: CASSQERSSYNSPLHF.

The chain combines TRBV20-1 with TRBJ2-3; the D is unclear. Germline CDR1 reads DFQATT; CDR2 reads SNEGSKA (reference sequence). V was pared by 3 bases and J by 3 bases, with 7 bases between. The CDR3 contains 12 residues. CDR3 DNA sequence: TGCAGTGCTAGTTATCGAACAGATACGCAGTATTTT. The encoded protein is CSASYRTDTQYF.

This clonotype has at least ten counts. The rearrangement joins TRBV4-3 to TRBJ2-5; 10 bases fit TRBD2. With 4 bases clipped from V and 4 bases from J, the junction kept 3 bases outside the gene matches. The CDR3 spans 14 residues. The germline gives CDR1 LGHNA, CDR2 YSLEER. The CDR3 bases are TGCGCCAGCAGCCCCCGACTAGCGGGAGAGACCCAGTACTTC. Encoded protein: CASSPRLAGETQYF.

This clonotype showed up just a few times. The CDR3 reads CASRHKGSGETQYF. CDR3 sequence (DNA): TGTGCCAGCAGACACAAGGGCTCGGGGGAGACCCAGTACTTC. The chain is built from TRBV7-2 and TRBJ2-5, with TRBD2 as a possible D gene (5 bases). The CDR3 length is 14 residues. The V gene's germline CDR1 is SGHTA and CDR2 FQGNSA. The V end lost 6 bases, the J end lost 5 bases, and 16 bases lay between the germline ends.